These 5 T cell receptor beta chains were sequenced from one sample in a study of T cell responses to AZD1222 COVID-19 vaccine. Only in-frame clones appear in the TCRdb table, and some are missing; sequencing was by immunoSEQ multiplex PCR. The sample includes about 200,000 clones, 85% to 95% of them seen just once. The sequencing used peripheral blood, collected 28 days after the second dose of the MenACWY control vaccine. The receptors originated from an adult who received the MenACWY meningococcal vaccine as a control.

The V and J genes are TRBV27 and TRBJ1-2; D uncertain. The CDR3 consists of 14 residues. Germline values: CDR1 MNHEY, CDR2 SMNVEV (reference sequence). V lost 4 bases, J lost 8 bases, and 17 bases lay in between. CDR3 loop: CASSSWTSFGGYTF. For the CDR3, the DNA is TGTGCCAGCAGTTCTTGGACGAGTTTCGGGGGCTACACCTTC.

Points on this clone: Other DNA sequences in this specimen translate into the identical CDR3. The chain is built from TRBV27 and TRBJ1-1; 7 bases align to TRBD1. J lost 1 base, V lost 2 bases, and 1 base had no gene match. The germline gives CDR1 MNHEY, CDR2 SMNVEV (reference sequence). The CDR3 is 14 residues long. CDR3 loop: CASSLAGGNTEAFF. The CDR3 nucleotides are TGTGCCAGCAGTTTAGCAGGGGGGAACACTGAAGCTTTCTTT.

V is TRBV4-1 and J is TRBJ1-2; 7 nucleotides align to TRBD1. V shed 0 bases, J shed 5 bases, and the junction held 12 bases outside the gene matches. The length of the CDR3 is 17 residues. Germline V gene sequence: CDR1 MGHRA, CDR2 YSYEKL. The CDR3 bases are TGCGCCAGCAGCCAAGAATTGAGACAGGGCCAACTATATGGCTACACCTTC. This gives the protein CASSQELRQGQLYGYTF.

This chain uses TRBV3-1 (or the pseudogene TRBV3-2) with TRBJ2-7; 13 bases are shared with TRBD2. The V gene end was trimmed by 0 bases and the J gene end by 4 bases; junction bases not matched to a gene: 18. The CDR3 sequence is 21 residues long. The germline V gene has CDR1 LGHDT and CDR2 YNNKEL (reference sequence). CDR3 sequence: CASSQDDSGLAGFLSGYEQYF. CDR3 DNA: TGTGCCAGCAGCCAAGATGATTCGGGACTAGCGGGGTTCCTCTCGGGGTACGAGCAGTACTTC.

This chain connects TRBV7-2 to TRBJ1-5; 7 bases map to TRBD1. Germline-derived CDR1 and CDR2 are SGHTA and FQGNSA. V lost 1 base, J lost 5 bases, and 8 bases stayed unmatched. The CDR3 has 16 residues. For the CDR3, the DNA is TGTGCCAGCAGCTTAGGGGGTATAGGGGGCGATCAGCCCCAGCATTTT. This codes for CASSLGGIGGDQPQHF.